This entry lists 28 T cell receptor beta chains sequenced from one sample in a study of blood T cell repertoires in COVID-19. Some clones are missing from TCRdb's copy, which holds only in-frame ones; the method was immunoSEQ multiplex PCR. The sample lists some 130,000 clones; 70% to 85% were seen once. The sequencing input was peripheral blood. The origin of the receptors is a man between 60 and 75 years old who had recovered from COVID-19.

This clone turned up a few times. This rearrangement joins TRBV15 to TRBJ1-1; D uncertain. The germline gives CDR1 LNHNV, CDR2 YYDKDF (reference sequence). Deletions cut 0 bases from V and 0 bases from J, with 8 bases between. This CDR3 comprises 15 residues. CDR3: CATSRDLYMNTEAFF. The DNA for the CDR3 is TGTGCCACCAGCAGAGATCTTTACATGAACACTGAAGCTTTCTTT.

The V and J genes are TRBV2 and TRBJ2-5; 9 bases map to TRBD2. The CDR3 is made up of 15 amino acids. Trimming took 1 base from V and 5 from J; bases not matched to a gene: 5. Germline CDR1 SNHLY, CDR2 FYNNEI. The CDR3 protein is CASSEGGRGQETQYF. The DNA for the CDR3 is TGTGCCAGCAGTGAAGGCGGGAGGGGCCAGGAGACCCAGTACTTC.

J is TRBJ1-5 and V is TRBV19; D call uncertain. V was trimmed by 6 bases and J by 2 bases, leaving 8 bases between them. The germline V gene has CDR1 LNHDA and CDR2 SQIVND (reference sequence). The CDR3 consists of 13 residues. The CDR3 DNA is TGTGCCAGTAGGCTAGCGGGCAATCAGCCCCAGCATTTT. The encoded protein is CASRLAGNQPQHF.

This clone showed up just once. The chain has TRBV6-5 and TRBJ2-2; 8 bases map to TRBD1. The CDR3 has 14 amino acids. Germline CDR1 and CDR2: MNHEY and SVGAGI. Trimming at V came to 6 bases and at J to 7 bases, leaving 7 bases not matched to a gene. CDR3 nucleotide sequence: TGTGCCAGCAGGCCGGACAGGGAAGTCGGGGAGCTGTTTTTT. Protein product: CASRPDREVGELFF.

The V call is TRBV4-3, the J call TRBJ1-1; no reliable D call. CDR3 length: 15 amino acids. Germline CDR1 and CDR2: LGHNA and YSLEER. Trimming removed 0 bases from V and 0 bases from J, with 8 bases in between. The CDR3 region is CASSQERQVNTEAFF. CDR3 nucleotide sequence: TGCGCCAGCAGCCAAGAAAGGCAGGTGAACACTGAAGCTTTCTTT.

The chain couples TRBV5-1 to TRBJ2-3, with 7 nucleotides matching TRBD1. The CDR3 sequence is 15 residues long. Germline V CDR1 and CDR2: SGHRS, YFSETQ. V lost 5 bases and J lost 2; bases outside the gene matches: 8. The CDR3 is CASSDEGAFTDTQYF. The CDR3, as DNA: TGCGCCAGCAGTGACGAGGGGGCCTTCACAGATACGCAGTATTTT.

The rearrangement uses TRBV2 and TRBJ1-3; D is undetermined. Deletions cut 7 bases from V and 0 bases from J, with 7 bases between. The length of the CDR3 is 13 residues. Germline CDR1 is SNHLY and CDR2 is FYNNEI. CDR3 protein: CASTRSSGNTIYF. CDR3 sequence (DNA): TGTGCCAGCACCCGGAGCTCTGGAAACACCATATATTTT.

The chain's CDR3 is CASSLDPSEETQYF. The CDR3 coding sequence is TGTGCCAGCAGCTTAGACCCATCGGAAGAGACCCAGTACTTC. V is TRBV13 and J is TRBJ2-5, with D unclear. The CDR3 extends over 14 amino acids. Trimming cost V 1 base and J 3 bases, with 9 bases left between them. The germline V gene encodes CDR1 PRHDT and CDR2 FYEKMQ (reference sequence).

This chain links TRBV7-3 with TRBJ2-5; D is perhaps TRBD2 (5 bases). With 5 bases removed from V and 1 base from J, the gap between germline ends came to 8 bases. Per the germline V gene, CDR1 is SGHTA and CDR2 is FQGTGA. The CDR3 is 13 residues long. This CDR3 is CASSGGPQETQYF. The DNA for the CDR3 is TGTGCCAGCAGCGGCGGGCCCCAAGAGACCCAGTACTTC.

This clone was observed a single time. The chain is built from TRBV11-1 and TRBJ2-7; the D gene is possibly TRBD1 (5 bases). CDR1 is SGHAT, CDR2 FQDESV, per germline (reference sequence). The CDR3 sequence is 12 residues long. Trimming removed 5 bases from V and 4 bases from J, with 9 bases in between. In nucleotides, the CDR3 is TGTGCCAGCAGCAAGACAGAATACGAGCAGTACTTC. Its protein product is CASSKTEYEQYF.

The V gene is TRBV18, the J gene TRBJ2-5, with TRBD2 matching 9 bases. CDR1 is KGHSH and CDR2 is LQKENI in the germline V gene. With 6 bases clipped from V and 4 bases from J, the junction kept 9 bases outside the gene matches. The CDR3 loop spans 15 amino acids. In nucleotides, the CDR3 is TGTGCCAGCTCCCGGGCCCAACTAGCGGGAGAGACCCAGTACTTC. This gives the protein CASSRAQLAGETQYF.

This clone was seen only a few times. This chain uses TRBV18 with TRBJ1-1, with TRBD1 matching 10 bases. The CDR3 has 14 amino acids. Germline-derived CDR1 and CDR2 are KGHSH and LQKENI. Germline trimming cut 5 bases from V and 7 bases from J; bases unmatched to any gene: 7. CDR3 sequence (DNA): TGTGCCAGCTCAACGGGACAGGGGACGGGTGAAGCTTTCTTT. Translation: CASSTGQGTGEAFF.

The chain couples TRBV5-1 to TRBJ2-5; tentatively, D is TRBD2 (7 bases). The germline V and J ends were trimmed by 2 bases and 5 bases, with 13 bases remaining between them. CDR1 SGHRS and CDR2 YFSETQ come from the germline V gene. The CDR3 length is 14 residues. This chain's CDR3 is CASSLIGGVETQYF. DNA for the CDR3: TGCGCCAGCAGCTTAATAGGGGGGGTTGAGACCCAGTACTTC.

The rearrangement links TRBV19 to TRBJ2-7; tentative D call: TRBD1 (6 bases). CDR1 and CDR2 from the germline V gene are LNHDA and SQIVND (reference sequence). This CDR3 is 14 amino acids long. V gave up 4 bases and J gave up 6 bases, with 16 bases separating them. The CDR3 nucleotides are TGTGCCAGTAGTAACACACAGGAAGGGGGCGAGCAGTACTTC. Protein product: CASSNTQEGGEQYF.

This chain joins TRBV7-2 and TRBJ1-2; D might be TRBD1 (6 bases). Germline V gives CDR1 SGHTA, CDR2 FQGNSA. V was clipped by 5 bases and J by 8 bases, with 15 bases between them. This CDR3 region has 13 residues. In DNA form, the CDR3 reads TGTGCCAGCAGCCACGAAGGGGGTTGGGGCTACACCTTC. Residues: CASSHEGGWGYTF.

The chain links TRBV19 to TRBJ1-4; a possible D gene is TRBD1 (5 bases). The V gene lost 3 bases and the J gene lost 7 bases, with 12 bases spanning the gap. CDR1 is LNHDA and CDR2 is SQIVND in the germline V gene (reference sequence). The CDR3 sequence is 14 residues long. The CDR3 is CASSIPGGSEKLFF. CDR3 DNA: TGTGCCAGTAGTATCCCCGGGGGGAGTGAAAAACTGTTTTTT.

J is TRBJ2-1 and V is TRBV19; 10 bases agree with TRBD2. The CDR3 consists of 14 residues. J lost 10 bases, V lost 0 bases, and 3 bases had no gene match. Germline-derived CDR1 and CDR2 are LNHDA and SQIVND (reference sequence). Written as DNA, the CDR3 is TGTGCCAGTAGTATAGAAGCGGGACTAGCGGAGCAGTTCTTC. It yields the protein CASSIEAGLAEQFF.

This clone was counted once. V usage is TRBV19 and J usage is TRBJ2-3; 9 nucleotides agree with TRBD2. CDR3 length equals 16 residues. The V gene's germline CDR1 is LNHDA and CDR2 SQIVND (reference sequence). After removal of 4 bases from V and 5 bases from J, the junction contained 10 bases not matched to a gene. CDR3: CASSNRGREGGDTQYF. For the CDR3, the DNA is TGTGCCAGTAGTAACCGAGGGCGGGAGGGCGGAGATACGCAGTATTTT.

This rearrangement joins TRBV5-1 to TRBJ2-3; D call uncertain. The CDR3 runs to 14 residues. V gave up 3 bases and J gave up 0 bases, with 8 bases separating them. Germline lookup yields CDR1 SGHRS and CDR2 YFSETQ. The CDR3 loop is CASSSARSTDTQYF. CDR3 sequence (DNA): TGCGCCAGCAGCTCTGCGAGGAGCACAGATACGCAGTATTTT.

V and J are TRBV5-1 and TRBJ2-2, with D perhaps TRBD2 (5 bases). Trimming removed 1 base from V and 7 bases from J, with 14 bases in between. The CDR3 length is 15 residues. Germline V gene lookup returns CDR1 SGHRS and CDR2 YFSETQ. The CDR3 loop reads CASSLLLALNGELFF. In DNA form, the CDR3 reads TGCGCCAGCAGCTTGTTATTAGCGTTAAACGGGGAGCTGTTTTTT.

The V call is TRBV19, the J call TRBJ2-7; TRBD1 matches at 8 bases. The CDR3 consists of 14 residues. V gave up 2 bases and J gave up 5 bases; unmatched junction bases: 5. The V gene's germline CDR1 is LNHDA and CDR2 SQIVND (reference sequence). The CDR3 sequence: CASSIWDRPDEQYF. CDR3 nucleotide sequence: TGTGCCAGTAGTATATGGGACAGGCCGGACGAGCAGTACTTC.

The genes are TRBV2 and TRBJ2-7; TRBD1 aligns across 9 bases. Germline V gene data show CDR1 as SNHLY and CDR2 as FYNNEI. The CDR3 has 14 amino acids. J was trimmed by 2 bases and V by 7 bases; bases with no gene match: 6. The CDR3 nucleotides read TGTGCCAGCAATAGGGGGACAGGGACCTACGAGCAGTACTTC. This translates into CASNRGTGTYEQYF.

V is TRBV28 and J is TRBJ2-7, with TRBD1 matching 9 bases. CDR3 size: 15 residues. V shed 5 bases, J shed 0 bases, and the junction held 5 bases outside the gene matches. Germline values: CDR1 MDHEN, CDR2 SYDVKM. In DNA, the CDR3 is TGTGCCAGCAGTCCCACAGGGGGCCTCTCCTACGAGCAGTACTTC. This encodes CASSPTGGLSYEQYF.

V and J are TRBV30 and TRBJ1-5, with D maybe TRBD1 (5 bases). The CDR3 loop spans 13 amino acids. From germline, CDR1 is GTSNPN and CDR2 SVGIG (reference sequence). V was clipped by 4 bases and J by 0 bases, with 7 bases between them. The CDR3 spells CAWTDSSNQPQHF. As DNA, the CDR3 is TGTGCCTGGACCGACAGTAGCAATCAGCCCCAGCATTTT. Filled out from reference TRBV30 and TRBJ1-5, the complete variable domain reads SQTIHQWPATLVQPVGSPLSLECTVEGTSNPNLYWYRQAAGRGLQLLFYSVGIGQISSEVPQNLSASRPQDRQFILSSKKLLLSDSGFYLCAWTDSSNQPQHFGDGTRLSIL.

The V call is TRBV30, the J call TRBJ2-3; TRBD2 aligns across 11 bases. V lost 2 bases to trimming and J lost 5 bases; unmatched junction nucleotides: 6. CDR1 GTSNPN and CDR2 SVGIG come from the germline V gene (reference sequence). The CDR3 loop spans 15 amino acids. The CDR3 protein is CAWSTLAGGKDTQYF. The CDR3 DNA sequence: TGTGCCTGGAGTACTTTAGCGGGAGGGAAAGATACGCAGTATTTT.

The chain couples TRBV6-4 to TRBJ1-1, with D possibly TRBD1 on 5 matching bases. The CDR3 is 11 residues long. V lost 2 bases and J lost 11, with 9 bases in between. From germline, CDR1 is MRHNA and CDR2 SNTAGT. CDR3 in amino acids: CASSDGTVAFF. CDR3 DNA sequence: TGTGCCAGCAGTGACGGGACTGTGGCTTTCTTT.

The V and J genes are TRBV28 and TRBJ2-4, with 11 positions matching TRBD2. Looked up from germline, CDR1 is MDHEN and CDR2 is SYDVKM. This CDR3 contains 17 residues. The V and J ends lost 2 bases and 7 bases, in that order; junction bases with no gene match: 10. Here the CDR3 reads CASSLQSTSGRRNIQYF. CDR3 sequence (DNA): TGTGCCAGCAGTTTACAAAGTACTAGCGGGAGAAGGAACATTCAGTACTTC.

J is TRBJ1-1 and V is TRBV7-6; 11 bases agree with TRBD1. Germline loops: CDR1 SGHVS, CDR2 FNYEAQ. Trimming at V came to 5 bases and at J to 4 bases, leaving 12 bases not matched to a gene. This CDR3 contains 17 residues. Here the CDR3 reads CASSLIGQGAISTEAFF. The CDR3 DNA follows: TGTGCCAGCAGCCTAATCGGACAGGGGGCAATAAGCACTGAAGCTTTCTTT.